This is a list of T cell receptor beta chains from one sample in a study of T cell repertoires in cytomegalovirus infection. Their recognized antigens are unknown. Using its own MiXCR run on the reads, TCRdb lists one record per CDR3 protein. There are around 710,000 distinct CDR3 sequences in the sample; approximately 32% occur only once, and around 14% lies in the top ten. Here the sequenced sample was cultured CD8+ T cells from PBMCs, taken from culture after CMV antigen stimulation. These receptors all stem from a human donor in good health (CMV status not recorded). Some clones in this sample may be carry-over from other donors' samples. CDR3s include the opening cysteine and the closing phenylalanine or tryptophan. A D gene is named only where the DNA matches it firmly. Part of the rows lack a size; the others show once, few, many or a class for expanded clones.

CDR3	D	length	V	size
CSVVTGSSYEQYF	TRBD1	13	TRBV29-1	few
CASSLSGESSYEQYF	-	15	TRBV7-9	-
CASSPTSGASPSTDTQYF	TRBD2	18	TRBV6-2/TRBV6-3	-
CASSWGETRNEQFF	-	14	TRBV19	-
CASSLVPGAEGGYTF	-	15	TRBV7-2	many
CASSEDFGGLKPDTQYF	-	17	TRBV12-3/TRBV12-4	-
CASSLGVGTGWSYEQYF	TRBD1	17	TRBV5-1	many
CSARGTLAYEQYF	-	13	TRBV20-1	-
CASTQNGDTEAFF	-	13	TRBV12-3/TRBV12-4	few
CASRNHGENTEAFF	-	14	TRBV9	-
CASSGGLAHARNAQETQYF	TRBD2	19	TRBV12-3/TRBV12-4	few
CASSPLIAWHNEQFF	-	15	TRBV6-1	-
CAISELGQGADEKLFF	TRBD1	16	TRBV10-3	-
CASSPTPGYRTDTQYF	-	16	TRBV27	-
CASRLGQHYGYTF	-	13	TRBV6-5	-
CASSENGQANTEAFF	TRBD1	15	TRBV6-1	-
CASSYSVSTAYEQYF	-	15	TRBV6-8	few
CASSPTWGQGSGYTF	TRBD1	15	TRBV6-6	few
CASSPGQGRGQPQHF	TRBD1	15	TRBV27	-
CASSSGSTGGPGETQYF	TRBD2	17	TRBV11-3	few
CASSQGGRFTDTQYF	-	15	TRBV6-1	-
CASSSRDRGHQETQYF	TRBD1	16	TRBV5-4	-
CASIIGQAGELFF	TRBD1	13	TRBV2	few
CASSLLGSANEKLFF	-	15	TRBV7-8	many
CASPWAGASYGYTF	-	14	TRBV5-8	-
CASSTGLAGTQYF	TRBD2	13	TRBV27	-
CASSGTAFSGANVLTF	TRBD1	16	TRBV7-9	-
CASSLSSGGGLFF	-	13	TRBV27	-
CASSSRTSGSSTDTQYF	TRBD2	17	TRBV9	once
CANSLEVGANTEAFF	-	15	TRBV7-4	once
CASSLSSGTTNTEAFF	-	16	TRBV27	-
CASSPLDLFGANTEAFF	-	17	TRBV7-2	-
CASSTGEYNSPLHF	-	14	TRBV7-6	few
CASSLTGSYQETQYF	-	15	TRBV7-6	many
CASSSLTKTGGNYGYTF	TRBD1	17	TRBV6-2/TRBV6-3	many
CASSQGRGDEAFF	-	13	TRBV7-6	-
CASSPETGDIDTQYF	TRBD1	15	TRBV7-6	few